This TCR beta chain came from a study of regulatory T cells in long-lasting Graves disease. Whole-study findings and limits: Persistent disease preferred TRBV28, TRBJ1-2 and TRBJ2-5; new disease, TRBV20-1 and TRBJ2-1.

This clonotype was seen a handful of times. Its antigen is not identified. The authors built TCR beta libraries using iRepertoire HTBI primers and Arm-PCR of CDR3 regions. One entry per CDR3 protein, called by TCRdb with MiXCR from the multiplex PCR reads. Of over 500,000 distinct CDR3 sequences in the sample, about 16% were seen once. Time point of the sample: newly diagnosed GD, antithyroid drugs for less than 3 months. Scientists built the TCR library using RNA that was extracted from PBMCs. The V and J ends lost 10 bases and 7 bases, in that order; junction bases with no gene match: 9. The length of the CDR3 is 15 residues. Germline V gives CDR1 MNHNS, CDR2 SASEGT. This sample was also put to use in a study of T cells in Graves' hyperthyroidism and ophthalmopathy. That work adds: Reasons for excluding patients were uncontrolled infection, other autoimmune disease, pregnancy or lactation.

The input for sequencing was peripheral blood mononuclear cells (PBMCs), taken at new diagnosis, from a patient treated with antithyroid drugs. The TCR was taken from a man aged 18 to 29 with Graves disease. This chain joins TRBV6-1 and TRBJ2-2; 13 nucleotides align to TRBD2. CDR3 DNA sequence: TGTGCCACAGCCACTAGCGGGAGGGCCCTCGGGGAGCTGTTTTTT. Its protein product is CATATSGRALGELFF.